The 25 T cell receptor beta chains listed next were all sequenced from one sample in a study of T cells in Graves' hyperthyroidism and ophthalmopathy. There were TCR beta CDR3 regions amplified from RNA transcripts. The primer set for the first-round RT-PCR of the TCR CDR3 was HTBI. A single record per CDR3 protein comes from TCRdb applying MiXCR to the multiplex PCR reads. The sample lists 330,000 or so distinct CDR3 sequences, roughly 20% occurring once. Sequenced: blood. These receptor sequences come from a woman aged 40 to 49 with Graves' ophthalmopathy.

This clonotype has ten or more counts. V gene TRBV11-2 combines with J gene TRBJ2-7; 10 nucleotides line up with TRBD1. Per germline, CDR1 SGHAT and CDR2 FQNNGV. V lost 4 bases to trimming and J lost 6 bases; unmatched junction nucleotides: 6. The CDR3 has 14 amino acids. CDR3 in DNA: TGTGCCAGCAGCTCCGGGACAGGGGAAAGCGAGCAGTACTTC. This codes for CASSSGTGESEQYF.

The chain links TRBV7-9 to TRBJ2-5, with unresolved D. The CDR3 is 15 amino acids. Trimming removed 0 bases at V and 5 bases at J, with 13 bases between. The germline V gene has CDR1 SEHNR and CDR2 FQNEAQ (reference sequence). CDR3 loop: CASSLAVVYQETQYF. The CDR3 DNA sequence: TGTGCCAGCAGCTTAGCGGTGGTCTATCAGGAGACCCAGTACTTC.

The sample holds many counts of this clonotype. V is TRBV9 and J is TRBJ2-5, with D possibly being TRBD2 (5 bases). V lost 0 bases, J lost 5 bases, and 17 bases lay in between. The V gene's germline CDR1 is SGDLS and CDR2 YYNGEE. The CDR3 loop spans 16 amino acids. CDR3 DNA sequence: TGTGCCAGCAGCGTAGCCCTAGGACTGGATGGGGAGACCCAGTACTTC. This encodes CASSVALGLDGETQYF.

At least ten counts were recorded for this clonotype. This chain uses TRBV12-3 or TRBV12-4 with TRBJ1-5; 8 positions match TRBD1. The trim removed 5 bases at V and 8 bases at J, leaving 5 bases unmatched. The CDR3 totals 13 residues. The CDR3 DNA reads as TGTGCCAGCAGTCCTCGGACAGGGAAGCCCCAGCATTTT. Translating it yields CASSPRTGKPQHF.

Ten or more counts support this clonotype. The chain has TRBV5-4 and TRBJ1-5; tentative D call: TRBD1 (6 bases). V lost 2 bases and J 7 bases, leaving 13 bases between the germline ends. The CDR3 runs to 14 residues. The germline CDR1 and CDR2 sequences are SGHNT and YYREEE (reference sequence). The CDR3 sequence is CASSFAGEHQPQHF. The CDR3, as DNA: TGTGCCAGCAGCTTCGCAGGGGAGCACCAGCCCCAGCATTTT.

In this sample, this clonotype turned up many times. The chain recombines TRBV29-1 with TRBJ1-1; D unresolved. Per germline, CDR1 SQVTM and CDR2 ANQGSEA. This CDR3 has 15 amino acids. The V end lost 4 bases, the J end lost 1 base, and 16 bases lay between the germline ends. The CDR3 bases are TGCAGCGTTGGAAGCGGCGGCCAGCGGAACACTGAAGCTTTCTTT. It encodes CSVGSGGQRNTEAFF.

This clonotype was seen repeatedly, ten times or more. The rearrangement joins TRBV6-5 to TRBJ2-6, with 8 bases matching TRBD1. The CDR3 extends over 16 amino acids. Germline loops: CDR1 MNHEY, CDR2 SVGAGI. V lost 9 bases to trimming and J lost 3 bases; unmatched junction nucleotides: 10. CDR3: CASTGGETDGANVLTF. In nucleotides, the CDR3 is TGTGCCAGTACAGGGGGTGAAACTGATGGGGCCAACGTCCTGACTTTC.

This clonotype was counted ten times or more. The V call is TRBV28, the J call TRBJ1-5, with unresolved D. The CDR3 is 17 amino acids. Trimming cost V 4 bases and J 0 bases, with 16 bases left between them. In germline, CDR1 is MDHEN, CDR2 SYDVKM. DNA for the CDR3: TGTGCCAGCAGTTCCTCCATTAGAGGTTATAGCAATCAGCCCCAGCATTTT. Translation gives CASSSSIRGYSNQPQHF.

The chain is built from TRBV28 and TRBJ2-5, with TRBD1 as a possible D gene (5 bases). Trimming removed 6 bases at V and 6 bases at J, with 17 bases between. The CDR3 has 14 residues. In germline, CDR1 is MDHEN, CDR2 SYDVKM. CDR3 DNA sequence: TGTGCCAGCAGCTTGCCCCCAGGGCTGCAGACCCAGTACTTC. Encoded protein: CASSLPPGLQTQYF.

The table lists this clonotype with many counts. J is TRBJ2-2 and V is TRBV6-2 or TRBV6-3, with 12 bases identical to TRBD2. Germline trimming cut 6 bases from V and 6 bases from J; bases unmatched to any gene: 8. CDR3 length equals 16 residues. CDR1 and CDR2 from the germline V gene are MNHEY and SVGEGT. The DNA of the CDR3 is TGTGCCAGCAGCTCCGGGACTAGCGGGTTCGCCGGGGAGCTGTTTTTT. Amino acid sequence: CASSSGTSGFAGELFF.

This clonotype turned up a few times. The chain is built from TRBV28 and TRBJ2-5; no reliable D call. CDR3 length equals 12 residues. Trimming removed 6 bases at V and 4 bases at J, with 9 bases between. Germline V gene lookup returns CDR1 MDHEN and CDR2 SYDVKM. This CDR3 reads CASRYRGETQYF. The CDR3 region has the DNA TGTGCCAGCAGATATCGTGGAGAGACCCAGTACTTC.

The chain couples TRBV12-3 or TRBV12-4 to TRBJ1-5; a weak D match, TRBD1 (5 bases). The CDR3 has 15 residues. Trimming removed 3 bases from V and 0 bases from J, with 9 bases in between. The DNA for the CDR3 is TGTGCCAGCAGTTTTGACGGACATAGCAATCAGCCCCAGCATTTT. This codes for CASSFDGHSNQPQHF.

There are many counts of this clonotype. This sequence joins TRBV30 and TRBJ1-5; 7 nucleotides line up with TRBD1. CDR3 length equals 16 residues. V trimming: 1 base; J trimming: 2 bases; junction bases outside the gene matches: 8. CDR1 is GTSNPN and CDR2 is SVGIG in the germline V gene (reference sequence). In DNA form, the CDR3 reads TGTGCCTGGAGTGGACAGGGAGGTTTGGGCAATCAGCCCCAGCATTTT. It encodes CAWSGQGGLGNQPQHF. The full variable domain, with the rest looked up from reference TRBV30 and TRBJ1-5, is SQTIHQWPATLVQPVGSPLSLECTVEGTSNPNLYWYRQAAGRGLQLLFYSVGIGQISSEVPQNLSASRPQDRQFILSSKKLLLSDSGFYLCAWSGQGGLGNQPQHFGDGTRLSIL.

This clonotype has ten or more counts. This chain connects TRBV27 to TRBJ1-2, with 7 bases matching TRBD1. This CDR3 spans 12 amino acids. Germline V CDR1 and CDR2: MNHEY, SMNVEV (reference sequence). The junction had 2 bases not matched to a gene; V was cut back by 3 bases and J by 7 bases. CDR3 sequence reads: CASSLTGTGYTF. The CDR3 DNA sequence: TGTGCCAGCAGTTTGACAGGGACTGGCTACACCTTC.

This clonotype has at least ten counts. This chain joins TRBV28 and TRBJ2-5, with 10 bases identical to TRBD2. CDR3 length equals 15 residues. CDR1 MDHEN and CDR2 SYDVKM come from the germline V gene. V gave up 5 bases and J gave up 5 bases; unmatched junction bases: 8. Here the CDR3 DNA reads TGTGCCAGCAGTGCTAGCGGGAGCGTCAGGGAGACCCAGTACTTC. Its protein product is CASSASGSVRETQYF.

The V call is TRBV12-3 or TRBV12-4, the J call TRBJ1-2, with a tentative D call TRBD1 (5 bases). V lost 6 bases, J lost 7 bases, and 12 bases lay in between. The CDR3 has 12 residues. In DNA, the CDR3 is TGTGCCAGCAGCCCGGGGGATTTTGGCTACACCTTC. Translation gives CASSPGDFGYTF.

On this clonotype itself: A much larger clone lies one base from this, so it may be a read error. J is TRBJ1-1 and V is TRBV19; 9 bases match TRBD1. Germline lookup yields CDR1 LNHDA and CDR2 SQIVND (reference sequence). After removal of 5 bases from V and 8 bases from J, the junction contained 12 bases not matched to a gene. This CDR3 has 15 residues. CDR3 DNA: TGTGCCAGTAGTCCAGGGACAGGGACACTTGTGGAAGCTTTCTTT. Its translation: CASSPGTGTLVEAFF.

In its sample, this clonotype was seen many times. The V gene is TRBV6-1, the J gene TRBJ2-7; TRBD1 agrees at 9 bases. The CDR3 totals 17 residues. Trimming removed 2 bases from V and 0 bases from J; junction bases left unmatched: 8. Germline CDR1 is MNHNS and CDR2 is SASEGT. CDR3 in DNA: TGTGCCAGCAGTGAAAACAGGGGGCCCCGAAGCTCCTACGAGCAGTACTTC. Protein: CASSENRGPRSSYEQYF.

This clonotype was seen repeatedly, ten times or more. The chain employs TRBV6-5 and TRBJ2-5; D possibly corresponds to TRBD1 (5 bases). Germline lookup yields CDR1 MNHEY and CDR2 SVGAGI. The CDR3 consists of 13 residues. Trimming removed 1 base at V and 5 bases at J, with 8 bases between. CDR3 bases: TGTGCCAGCAGTTACTACAGGTTTGAGACCCAGTACTTC. This codes for CASSYYRFETQYF.

The chain links TRBV28 to TRBJ2-2, with 12 bases fitting TRBD2. The germline CDR1 and CDR2 sequences are MDHEN and SYDVKM. J was trimmed by 7 bases and V by 5 bases; bases with no gene match: 11. This CDR3 spans 17 amino acids. CDR3 amino acids: CASSAHLLAGGVGELFF. The CDR3 nucleotides read TGTGCCAGCAGTGCCCACCTGCTAGCGGGAGGGGTCGGGGAGCTGTTTTTT.

In its sample, this clonotype was seen many times. V gene TRBV6-2 or TRBV6-3 combines with J gene TRBJ1-1, with a tentative D call TRBD1 (6 bases). Deletions cut 6 bases from V and 1 base from J, with 15 bases between. This CDR3 comprises 15 residues. The V gene's germline CDR1 is MNHEY and CDR2 SVGEGT. CDR3 sequence reads: CASSLLGAQNTEAFF. The CDR3 DNA is TGTGCCAGCAGCCTGTTGGGGGCACAGAACACTGAAGCTTTCTTT.

This clonotype has ten or more counts. The V and J genes are TRBV19 and TRBJ2-6; D unclear. The CDR3 length is 14 residues. Per the germline V gene, CDR1 is LNHDA and CDR2 is SQIVND (reference sequence). Trimming shortened V by 7 bases and J by 0 bases, and 7 bases separated the two germline ends. In DNA form, the CDR3 reads TGTGCCAGTACCGTCATCTCTGGGGCCAACGTCCTGACTTTC. Residues: CASTVISGANVLTF.

V and J are TRBV11-1 and TRBJ1-1; TRBD1 is a possible D gene (5 bases). The CDR3 has 15 amino acids. Trimming removed 2 bases from V and 0 bases from J, with 10 bases in between. Germline CDR1 and CDR2: SGHAT and FQDESV (reference sequence). CDR3 region: CASSLHLGVNTEAFF. CDR3 sequence (DNA): TGTGCCAGCAGCTTACATCTGGGGGTGAACACTGAAGCTTTCTTT.

The rearrangement uses TRBV4-1 and TRBJ1-2, with D possibly being TRBD1 (6 bases). Trimming pared 2 bases from V and 8 bases from J, leaving 15 bases between. Germline V lookup: CDR1 MGHRA, CDR2 YSYEKL. The CDR3 has 14 residues. CDR3 coding DNA: TGCGCCAGCAGCCAAATCCACAGGGCTCAAGGCTACACCTTC. Amino acids: CASSQIHRAQGYTF.

The sample holds many counts of this clonotype. DNA for the CDR3: TGTGCCAGCAGTGGGATAGTCGGACGCAACACCGGGGAGCTGTTTTTT. Protein: CASSGIVGRNTGELFF. The rearrangement uses TRBV12-3 or TRBV12-4 and TRBJ2-2, with D uncertain. The CDR3 contains 16 residues. With 5 bases removed from V and 2 bases from J, the gap between germline ends came to 15 bases.